This entry lists 2 T cell receptor beta chains sequenced from one sample in a study of blood T cell repertoires in COVID-19. Sequencing was performed with immunoSEQ multiplex PCR; in TCRdb, only in-frame clones are kept and a portion is missing. Of a few hundred thousand clones listed, around 89% are singletons. Sequencing used peripheral blood. The origin of the receptors is a woman aged 45-65 years with COVID-19, enrolled during active disease.

J is TRBJ2-1 and V is TRBV12-5; TRBD2 agrees at 8 bases. V gave up 0 bases and J gave up 7 bases; unmatched junction bases: 8. In germline, CDR1 is LGHNT, CDR2 FRNRAP. CDR3 length equals 16 residues. This CDR3 reads CASGLVQAGAMNEQFF. The CDR3 DNA reads as TGTGCTAGTGGTTTGGTACAAGCGGGAGCGATGAATGAGCAGTTCTTC.

The chain is built from TRBV24-1 and TRBJ2-7; TRBD1 matches 9 bases. Germline V CDR1 and CDR2: KGHDR, SFDVKD. J lost 6 bases, V lost 4 bases, and 6 bases had no gene match. The CDR3 consists of 14 residues. CDR3 sequence reads: CATSETGQGGEQYF. The CDR3 coding sequence is TGTGCCACCAGTGAGACGGGACAGGGAGGCGAGCAGTACTTC.